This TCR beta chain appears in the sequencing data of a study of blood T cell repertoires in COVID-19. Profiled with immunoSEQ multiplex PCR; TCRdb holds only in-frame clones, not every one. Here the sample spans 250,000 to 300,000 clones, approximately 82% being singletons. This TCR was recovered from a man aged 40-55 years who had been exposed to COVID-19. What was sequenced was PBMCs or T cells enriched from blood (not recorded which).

The chain's CDR3 is CASSQVPARQYF. In DNA form, the CDR3 reads TGTGCCAGCAGCCAAGTGCCAGCGAGGCAGTATTTT. The chain joins TRBV14 to TRBJ2-3; D gene unclear. The V gene's germline CDR1 is SGHDN and CDR2 FVKESK. With 1 base removed from V and 11 bases from J, the gap between germline ends came to 10 bases. The length of the CDR3 is 12 residues.